This TCR beta chain appears in the sequencing data of a study of Graves' ophthalmopathy and Graves' hyperthyroidism. About the study: Researchers obtained peripheral blood at initial diagnosis, before any treatment had begun.

Lactation, pregnancy, uncontrolled infections and other autoimmune diseases were all grounds for excluding patients. TCR beta CDR3 regions were amplified from RNA transcripts. First-round RT-PCR used HTBI primers; second-round multiplex PCR followed. One entry per CDR3 protein results from TCRdb running MiXCR on the multiplex PCR reads. The sample consists of about 380,000 distinct CDR3 sequences, 15% of them appearing once. There are a few counts of this clonotype. The ends lost 3 bases at V and 6 bases at J; junction bases unmatched: 11. The CDR3 is made up of 17 amino acids. The source is a woman between 18 and 29 years old with stable Graves' hyperthyroidism. Sample: peripheral blood. The chain combines TRBV12-3 or TRBV12-4 with TRBJ1-2; 12 bases are shared with TRBD1. The CDR3 sequence is CASSLGTGGLKWDGYTF. The CDR3 bases are TGTGCCAGCAGTTTGGGGACAGGGGGCTTGAAGTGGGATGGCTACACCTTC.